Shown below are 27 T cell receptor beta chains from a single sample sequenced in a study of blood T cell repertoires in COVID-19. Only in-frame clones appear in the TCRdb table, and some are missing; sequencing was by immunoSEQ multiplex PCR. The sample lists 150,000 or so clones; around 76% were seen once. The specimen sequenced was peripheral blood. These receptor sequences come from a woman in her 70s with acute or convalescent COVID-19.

The CDR3 DNA reads TGTGCCAGCAGCGCTCGTTTTGGACTAGCGGGATCCTACAATGAGCAGTTCTTC. This codes for CASSARFGLAGSYNEQFF. The rearrangement uses TRBV9 and TRBJ2-1; 12 bases are shared with TRBD2. V was clipped by 3 bases and J by 1 base; unmatched bases: 8. This CDR3 region has 18 residues. Germline-derived CDR1 and CDR2 are SGDLS and YYNGEE.

CDR3 sequence (DNA): TGTGCCAGCAGTACAGGCAACTATGGCTACACCTTC. Its protein is CASSTGNYGYTF. This chain joins TRBV6-5 and TRBJ1-2; tentatively, D is TRBD1 (5 bases). From germline, CDR1 is MNHEY and CDR2 SVGAGI. The CDR3 covers 12 residues. V was pared by 5 bases and J by 2 bases, with 6 bases between.

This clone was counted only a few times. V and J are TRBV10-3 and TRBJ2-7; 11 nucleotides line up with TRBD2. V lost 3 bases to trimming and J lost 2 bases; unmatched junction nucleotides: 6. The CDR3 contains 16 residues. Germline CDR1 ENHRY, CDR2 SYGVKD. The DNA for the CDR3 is TGTGCCATCAGTGACTTAGCGGGAGGGGGACCCTACGAGCAGTACTTC. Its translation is CAISDLAGGGPYEQYF.

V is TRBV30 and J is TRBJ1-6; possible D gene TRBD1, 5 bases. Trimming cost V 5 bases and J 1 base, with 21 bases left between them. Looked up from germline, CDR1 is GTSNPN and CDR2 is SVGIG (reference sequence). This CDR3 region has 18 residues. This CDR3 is CAWWPRGAPLSYNSPLHF. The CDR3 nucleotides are TGTGCCTGGTGGCCCCGTGGGGCTCCCCTTTCCTATAATTCACCCCTCCACTTT.

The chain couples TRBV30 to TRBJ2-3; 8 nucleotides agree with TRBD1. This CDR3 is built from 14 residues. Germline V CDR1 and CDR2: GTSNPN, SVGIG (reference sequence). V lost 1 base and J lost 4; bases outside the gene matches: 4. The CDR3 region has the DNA TGTGCCTGGAGTGCTGACAGGGGTGCAGATACGCAGTATTTT. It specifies CAWSADRGADTQYF.

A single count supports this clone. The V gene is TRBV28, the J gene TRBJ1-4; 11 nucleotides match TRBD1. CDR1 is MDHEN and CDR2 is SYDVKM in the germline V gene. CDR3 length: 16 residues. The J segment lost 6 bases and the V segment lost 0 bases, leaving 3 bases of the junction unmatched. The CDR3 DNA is TGTGCCAGCAGTTTATGGGACAGGGGGCTGGATGAAAAACTGTTTTTT. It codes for CASSLWDRGLDEKLFF.

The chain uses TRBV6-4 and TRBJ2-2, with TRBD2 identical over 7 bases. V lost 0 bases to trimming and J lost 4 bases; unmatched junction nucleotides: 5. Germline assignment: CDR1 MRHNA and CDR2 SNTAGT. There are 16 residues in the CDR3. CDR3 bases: TGTGCCAGCAGTGACTCCGGGGGGTACGGCACCGGGGAGCTGTTTTTT. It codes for CASSDSGGYGTGELFF.

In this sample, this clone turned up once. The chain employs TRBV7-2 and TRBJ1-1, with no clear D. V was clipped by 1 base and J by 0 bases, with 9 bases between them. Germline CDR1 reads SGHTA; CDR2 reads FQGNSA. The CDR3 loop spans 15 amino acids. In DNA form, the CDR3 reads TGTGCCAGCAGCTTAGGGGGAGACATGAACACTGAAGCTTTCTTT. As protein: CASSLGGDMNTEAFF.

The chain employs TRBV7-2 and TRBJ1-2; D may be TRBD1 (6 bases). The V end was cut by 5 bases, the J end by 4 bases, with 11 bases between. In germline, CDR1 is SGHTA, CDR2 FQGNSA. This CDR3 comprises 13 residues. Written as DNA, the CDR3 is TGTGCCAGCAGCCCGGACAGCTCCTATGGCTACACCTTC. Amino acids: CASSPDSSYGYTF.

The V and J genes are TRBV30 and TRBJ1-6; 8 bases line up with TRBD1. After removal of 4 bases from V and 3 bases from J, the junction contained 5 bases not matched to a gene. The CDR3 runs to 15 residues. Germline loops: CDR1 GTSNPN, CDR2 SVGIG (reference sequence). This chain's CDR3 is CAWTGGTRYNSPLHF. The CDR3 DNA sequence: TGTGCCTGGACAGGGGGCACACGCTATAATTCACCCCTCCACTTT.

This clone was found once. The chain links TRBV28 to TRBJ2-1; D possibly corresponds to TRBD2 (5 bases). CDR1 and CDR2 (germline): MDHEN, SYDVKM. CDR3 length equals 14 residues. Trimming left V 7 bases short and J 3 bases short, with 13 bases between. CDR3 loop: CASNEGNSYNEQFF. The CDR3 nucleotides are TGTGCCAGCAACGAGGGTAATAGCTACAATGAGCAGTTCTTC.

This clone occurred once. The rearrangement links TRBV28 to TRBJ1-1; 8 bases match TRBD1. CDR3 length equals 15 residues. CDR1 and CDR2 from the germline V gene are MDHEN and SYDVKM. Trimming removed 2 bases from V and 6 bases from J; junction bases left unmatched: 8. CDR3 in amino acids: CASSLRTGTIPEAFF. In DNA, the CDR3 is TGTGCCAGCAGTTTAAGGACAGGGACGATACCTGAAGCTTTCTTT.

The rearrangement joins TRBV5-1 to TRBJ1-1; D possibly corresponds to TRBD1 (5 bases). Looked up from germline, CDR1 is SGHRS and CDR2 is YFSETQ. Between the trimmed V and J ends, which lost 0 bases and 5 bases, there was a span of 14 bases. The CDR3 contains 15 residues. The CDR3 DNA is TGCGCCAGCAGCTTGGGTCTGGGGCGCCGGACTGAAGCTTTCTTT. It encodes CASSLGLGRRTEAFF.

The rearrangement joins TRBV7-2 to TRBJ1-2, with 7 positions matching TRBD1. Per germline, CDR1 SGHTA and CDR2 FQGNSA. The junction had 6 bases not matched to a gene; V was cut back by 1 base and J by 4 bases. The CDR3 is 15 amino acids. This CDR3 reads CASSLGYGTAYGYTF. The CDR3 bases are TGTGCCAGCAGCTTAGGGTATGGGACAGCCTATGGCTACACCTTC. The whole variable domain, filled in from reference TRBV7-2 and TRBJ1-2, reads GAGVSQSPSNKVTEKGKDVELRCDPISGHTALYWYRQSLGQGLEFLIYFQGNSAPDKSGLPSDRFSAERTGGSVSTLTIQRTQQEDSAVYLCASSLGYGTAYGYTFGSGTRLTVV.

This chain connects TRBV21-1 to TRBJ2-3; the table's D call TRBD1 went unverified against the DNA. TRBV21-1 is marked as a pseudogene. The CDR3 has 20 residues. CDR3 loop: CASSKVSLGPTTSSTDTQYF. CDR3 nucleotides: TGTGCCAGCAGCAAAGTTTCCTTGGGCCCGACAACCTCTAGCACAGATACGCAGTATTTT.

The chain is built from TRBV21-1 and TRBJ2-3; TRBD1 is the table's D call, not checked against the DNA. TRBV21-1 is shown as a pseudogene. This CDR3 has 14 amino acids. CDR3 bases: TGTGCCAGCAGCGCCCGGACAGGCTCAGATACGCAGTATTTT. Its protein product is CASSARTGSDTQYF.

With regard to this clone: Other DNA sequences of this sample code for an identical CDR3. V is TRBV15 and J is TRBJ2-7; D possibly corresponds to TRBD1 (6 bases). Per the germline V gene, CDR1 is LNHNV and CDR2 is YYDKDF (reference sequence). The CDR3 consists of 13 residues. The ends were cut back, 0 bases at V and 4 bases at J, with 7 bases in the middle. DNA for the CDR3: TGTGCCACCAGCAGAGACAGGGGATACGAGCAGTACTTC. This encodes CATSRDRGYEQYF.

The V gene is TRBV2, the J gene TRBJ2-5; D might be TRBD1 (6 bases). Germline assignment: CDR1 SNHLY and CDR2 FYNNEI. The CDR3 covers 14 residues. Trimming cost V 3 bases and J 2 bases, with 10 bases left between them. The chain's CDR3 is CASSDGTLQETQYF. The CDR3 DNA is TGTGCCAGCAGTGATGGGACATTACAAGAGACCCAGTACTTC.

The CDR3 reads CSGRQSYGYTF. CDR3 DNA: TGCAGTGGGCGGCAGAGCTATGGCTACACCTTC. The V gene is TRBV20-1, the J gene TRBJ1-2; D is uncertain. Deletions cut 7 bases from V and 4 bases from J, with 10 bases between. The CDR3 runs 11 residues. In germline, CDR1 is DFQATT, CDR2 SNEGSKA (reference sequence).

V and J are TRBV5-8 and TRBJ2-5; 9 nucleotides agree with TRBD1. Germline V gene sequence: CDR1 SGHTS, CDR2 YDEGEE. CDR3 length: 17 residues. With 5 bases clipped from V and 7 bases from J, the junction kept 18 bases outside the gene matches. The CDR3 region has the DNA TGTGCCAGCAGTTCCCAGGTCACCGGGACAGGGTCAGGGACCCAGTACTTC. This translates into CASSSQVTGTGSGTQYF.

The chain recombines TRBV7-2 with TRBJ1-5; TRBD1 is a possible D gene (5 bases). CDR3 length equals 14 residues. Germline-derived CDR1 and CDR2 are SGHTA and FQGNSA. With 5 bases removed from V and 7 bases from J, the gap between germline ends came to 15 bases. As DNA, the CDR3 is TGTGCCAGCAGCCCGGGGGTATCGGGGCAGCCCCAGCATTTT. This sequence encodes CASSPGVSGQPQHF.

CDR3 sequence: CASFVAQRGGRGEQFF. The CDR3 region has the DNA TGTGCCAGTTTCGTCGCCCAGCGGGGGGGCCGAGGTGAGCAGTTCTTC. This chain connects TRBV6-6 to TRBJ2-1; 10 bases align to TRBD2. Germline V gene data show CDR1 as MNHNY and CDR2 as SVGAGI (reference sequence). The CDR3 is made up of 16 amino acids. Trimming at V came to 9 bases and at J to 9 bases, leaving 17 bases not matched to a gene.

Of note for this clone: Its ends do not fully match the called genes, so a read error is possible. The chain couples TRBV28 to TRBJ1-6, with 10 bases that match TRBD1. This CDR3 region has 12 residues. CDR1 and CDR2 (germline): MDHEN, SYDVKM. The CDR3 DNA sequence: TGTGCCAGCAGTTTGTCGGACAGGGGGTCTTACTTT. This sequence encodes CASSLSDRGSYF.

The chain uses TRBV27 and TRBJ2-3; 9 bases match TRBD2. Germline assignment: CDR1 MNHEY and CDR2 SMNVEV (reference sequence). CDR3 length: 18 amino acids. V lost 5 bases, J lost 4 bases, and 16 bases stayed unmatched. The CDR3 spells CASSPARRASGTPDTQYF. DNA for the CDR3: TGTGCCAGCAGTCCAGCCCGCCGGGCTAGCGGGACCCCAGATACGCAGTATTTT.

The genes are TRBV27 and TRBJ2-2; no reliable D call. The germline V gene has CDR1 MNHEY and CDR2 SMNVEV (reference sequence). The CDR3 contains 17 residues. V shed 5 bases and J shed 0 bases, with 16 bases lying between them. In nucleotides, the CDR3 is TGTGCCAGCAGTACGACGGCCAGGTTCGCGAACACCGGGGAGCTGTTTTTT. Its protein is CASSTTARFANTGELFF.

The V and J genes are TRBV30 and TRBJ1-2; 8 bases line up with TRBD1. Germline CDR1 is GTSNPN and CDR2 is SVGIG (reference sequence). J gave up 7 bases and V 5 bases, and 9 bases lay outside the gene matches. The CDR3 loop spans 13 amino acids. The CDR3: CAWSQGDLVGYTF. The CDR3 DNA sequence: TGTGCCTGGTCACAGGGGGATCTTGTTGGCTACACCTTC.

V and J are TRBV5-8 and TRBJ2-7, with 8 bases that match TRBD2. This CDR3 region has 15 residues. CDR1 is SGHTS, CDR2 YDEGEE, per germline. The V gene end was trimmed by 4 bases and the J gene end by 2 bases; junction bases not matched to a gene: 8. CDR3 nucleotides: TGTGCCAGCAGCACTGGTGCGGGGGGAGCCTACGAGCAGTACTTC. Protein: CASSTGAGGAYEQYF.